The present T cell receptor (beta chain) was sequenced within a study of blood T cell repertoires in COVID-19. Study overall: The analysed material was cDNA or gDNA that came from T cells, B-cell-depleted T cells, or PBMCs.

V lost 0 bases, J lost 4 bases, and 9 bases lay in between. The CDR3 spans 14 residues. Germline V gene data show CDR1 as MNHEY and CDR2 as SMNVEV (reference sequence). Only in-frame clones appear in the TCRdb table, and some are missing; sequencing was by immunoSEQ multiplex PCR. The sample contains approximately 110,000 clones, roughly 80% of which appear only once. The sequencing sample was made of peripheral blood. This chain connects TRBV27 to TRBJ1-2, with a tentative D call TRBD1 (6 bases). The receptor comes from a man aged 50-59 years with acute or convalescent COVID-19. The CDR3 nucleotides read TGTGCCAGCAGTTTATCTAGGACAGCCTATGGCTACACCTTC. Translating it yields CASSLSRTAYGYTF.